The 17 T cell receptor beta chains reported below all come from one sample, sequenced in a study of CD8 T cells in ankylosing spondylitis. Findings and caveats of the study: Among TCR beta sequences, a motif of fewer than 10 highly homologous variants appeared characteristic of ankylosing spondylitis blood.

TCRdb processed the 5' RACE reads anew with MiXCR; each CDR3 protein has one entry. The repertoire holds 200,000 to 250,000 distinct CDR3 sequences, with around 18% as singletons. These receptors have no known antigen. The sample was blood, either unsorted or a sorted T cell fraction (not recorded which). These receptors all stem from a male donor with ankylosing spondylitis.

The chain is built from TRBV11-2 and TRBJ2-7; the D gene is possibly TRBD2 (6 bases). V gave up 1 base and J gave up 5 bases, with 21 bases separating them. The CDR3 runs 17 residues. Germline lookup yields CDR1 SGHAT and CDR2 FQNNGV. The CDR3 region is CASSLGGGALEGHEQYF. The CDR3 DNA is TGTGCCAGCAGCTTAGGAGGCGGGGCTCTGGAGGGCCACGAGCAGTACTTC.

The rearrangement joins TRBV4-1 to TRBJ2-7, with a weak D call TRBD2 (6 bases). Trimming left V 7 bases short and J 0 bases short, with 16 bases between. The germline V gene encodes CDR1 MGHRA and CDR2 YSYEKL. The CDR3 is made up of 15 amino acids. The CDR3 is CASKNIDGSSYEQYF. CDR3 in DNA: TGCGCCAGCAAGAATATAGACGGGAGCTCCTACGAGCAGTACTTC.

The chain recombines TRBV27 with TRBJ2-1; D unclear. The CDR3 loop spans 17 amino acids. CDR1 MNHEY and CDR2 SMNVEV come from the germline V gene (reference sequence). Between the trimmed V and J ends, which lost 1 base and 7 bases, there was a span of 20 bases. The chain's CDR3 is CASSLFSGGQLQNEQFF. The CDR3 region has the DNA TGTGCCAGCAGTTTATTTTCGGGTGGCCAATTACAGAATGAGCAGTTCTTC.

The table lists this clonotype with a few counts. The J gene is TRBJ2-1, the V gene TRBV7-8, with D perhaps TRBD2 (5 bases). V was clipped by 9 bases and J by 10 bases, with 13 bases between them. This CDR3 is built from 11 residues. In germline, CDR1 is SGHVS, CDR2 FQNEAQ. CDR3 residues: CASEGPGEQFF. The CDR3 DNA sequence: TGTGCCAGTGAGGGCCCGGGGGAGCAGTTCTTC.

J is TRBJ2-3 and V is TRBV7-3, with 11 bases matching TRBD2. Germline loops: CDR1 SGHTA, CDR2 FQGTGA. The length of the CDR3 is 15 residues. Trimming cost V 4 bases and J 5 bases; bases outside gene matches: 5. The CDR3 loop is CASSSTGLAGDTQYF. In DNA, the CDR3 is TGTGCCAGCAGCTCCACCGGACTAGCGGGAGATACGCAGTATTTT.

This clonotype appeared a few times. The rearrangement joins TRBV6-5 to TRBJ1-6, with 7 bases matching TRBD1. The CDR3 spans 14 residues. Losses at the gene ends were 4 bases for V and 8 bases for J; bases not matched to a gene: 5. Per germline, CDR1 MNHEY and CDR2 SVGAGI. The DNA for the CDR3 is TGTGCCAGCAGTTTCGGGACAGAATATTCACCCCTCCACTTT. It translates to CASSFGTEYSPLHF.

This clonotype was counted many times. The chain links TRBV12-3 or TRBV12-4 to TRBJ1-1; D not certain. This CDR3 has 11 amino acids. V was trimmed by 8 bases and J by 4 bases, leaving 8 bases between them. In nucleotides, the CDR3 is TGTGCCAGCCCCGAGACCACTGAAGCTTTCTTT. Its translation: CASPETTEAFF.

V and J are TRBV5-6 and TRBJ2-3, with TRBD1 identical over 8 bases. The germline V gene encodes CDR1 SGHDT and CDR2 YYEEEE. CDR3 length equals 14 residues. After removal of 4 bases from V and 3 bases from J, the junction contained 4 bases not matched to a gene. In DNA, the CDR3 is TGTGCCAGCAGCGCCGGACAGGGAACAGATACGCAGTATTTT. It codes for CASSAGQGTDTQYF.

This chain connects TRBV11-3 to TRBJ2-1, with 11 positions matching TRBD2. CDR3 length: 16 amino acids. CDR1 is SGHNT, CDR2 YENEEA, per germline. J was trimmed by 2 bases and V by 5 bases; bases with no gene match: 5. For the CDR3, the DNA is TGTGCCAGCAGCCGAGAACTAGCGGGAGCCTACAATGAGCAGTTCTTC. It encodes CASSRELAGAYNEQFF.

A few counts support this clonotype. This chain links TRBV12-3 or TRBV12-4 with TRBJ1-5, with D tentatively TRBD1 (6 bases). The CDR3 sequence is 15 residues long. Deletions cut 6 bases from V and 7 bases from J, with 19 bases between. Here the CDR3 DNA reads TGTGCCAGCAGAGAGACAGGTCTAACGGGGCAGCCCCAGCATTTT. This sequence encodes CASRETGLTGQPQHF.

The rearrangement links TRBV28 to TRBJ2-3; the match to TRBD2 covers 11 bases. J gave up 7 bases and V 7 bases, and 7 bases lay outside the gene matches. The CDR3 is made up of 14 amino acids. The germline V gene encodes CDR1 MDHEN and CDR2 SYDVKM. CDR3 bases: TGTGCCAGCACCTTAGCGGGGGGGCCTTATACGCAGTATTTT. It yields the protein CASTLAGGPYTQYF.

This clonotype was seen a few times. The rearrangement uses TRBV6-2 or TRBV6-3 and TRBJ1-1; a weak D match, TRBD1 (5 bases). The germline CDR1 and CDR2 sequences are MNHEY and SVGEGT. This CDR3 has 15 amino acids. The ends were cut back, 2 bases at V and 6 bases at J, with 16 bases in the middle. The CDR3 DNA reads TGTGCCAGCAGTTACGGGACCCTGAACGGGGCTGAAGCTTTCTTT. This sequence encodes CASSYGTLNGAEAFF.

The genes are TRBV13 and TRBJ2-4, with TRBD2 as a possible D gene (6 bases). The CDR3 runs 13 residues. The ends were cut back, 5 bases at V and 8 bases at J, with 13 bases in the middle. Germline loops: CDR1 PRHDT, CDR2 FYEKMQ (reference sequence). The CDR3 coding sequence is TGTGCCAGCAGCCAATTGGACTACCACATTCAGTACTTC. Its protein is CASSQLDYHIQYF.

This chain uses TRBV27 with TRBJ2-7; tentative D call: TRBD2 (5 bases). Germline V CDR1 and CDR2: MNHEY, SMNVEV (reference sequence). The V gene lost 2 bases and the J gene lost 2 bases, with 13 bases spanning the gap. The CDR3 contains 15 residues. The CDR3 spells CASSLGLGQTYEQYF. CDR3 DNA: TGTGCCAGCAGTTTAGGACTGGGCCAAACCTACGAGCAGTACTTC.

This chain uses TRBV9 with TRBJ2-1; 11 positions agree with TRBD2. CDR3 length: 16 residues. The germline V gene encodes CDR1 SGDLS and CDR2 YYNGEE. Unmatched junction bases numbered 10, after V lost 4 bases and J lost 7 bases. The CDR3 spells CASSTIAGGPLNEQFF. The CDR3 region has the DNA TGTGCCAGCAGCACCATAGCGGGAGGGCCATTGAATGAGCAGTTCTTC.

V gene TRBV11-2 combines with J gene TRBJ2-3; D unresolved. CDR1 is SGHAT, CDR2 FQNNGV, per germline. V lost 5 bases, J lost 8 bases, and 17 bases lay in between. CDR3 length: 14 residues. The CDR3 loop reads CASSLTSSGATQYF. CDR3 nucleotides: TGTGCCAGCAGCCTAACCAGCTCTGGCGCTACGCAGTATTTT.

The CDR3: CASSLASYSGTEAFF. In DNA, the CDR3 is TGTGCCAGCAGTTTAGCGTCTTACTCGGGTACTGAAGCTTTCTTT. This chain connects TRBV12-3 or TRBV12-4 to TRBJ1-1; D gene unclear. The CDR3 sequence is 15 residues long. With 0 bases removed from V and 5 bases from J, the gap between germline ends came to 13 bases.